This record covers a single T cell receptor beta chain. How the authors handled the data: Estimation of nucleated cell counts was performed using reference gene primer amplification. TCRdb's copy holds only in-frame clones and misses some; the assay was immunoSEQ multiplex PCR. The D gene and trimming were derived from the DNA, and the V and J assignments and clone size from that table. This sample has some 200,000 clones, with more than 70% found just once. This record comes from a study of blood T cell repertoires in COVID-19. As for the study in general: Material from acute and convalescent COVID-19 was sourced from the United States, Italy and Spain. The analysed material was cDNA or gDNA that came from T cells, B-cell-depleted T cells, or PBMCs.

Germline V gene sequence: CDR1 SQVTM, CDR2 ANQGSEA. V was shortened by 4 bases and J by 8 bases, with 11 bases between the two germline ends. The CDR3 is 11 residues long. The J gene is TRBJ1-2, the V gene TRBV29-1; D unclear. The source is a woman between 55 and 75 years old with acute or convalescent COVID-19. What was sequenced was peripheral blood. CDR3 residues: CSVGEGGGYTF. CDR3 bases: TGCAGCGTTGGGGAGGGTGGGGGCTACACCTTC.